This is a list of T cell receptor beta chains from one sample in a study of CD8 T cells in Susac syndrome. TCRdb fed the immunoSEQ multiplex PCR reads into MiXCR, producing one record per CDR3 protein. The data contain hundreds of thousands of distinct CDR3 sequences, more than 80% of them singletons. The sequencing input was CD8+ T cells from PBMCs. These receptors all stem from a human donor with multiple sclerosis. Both conserved end residues are part of each CDR3. D genes are given only for firm matches. Some rows have no size entry. The others give once, few or many, or a class for an expanded clone.

clone size	V gene	J gene	D gene	CDR3 protein	CDR3 DNA
NA	TRBV20-1	TRBJ2-2	TRBD1	CSARDPTGTSTGELFF	TGCAGTGCTAGAGATCCGACAGGGACCTCCACCGGGGAGCTGTTTTTT
few	TRBV7-2	TRBJ2-5	NA	CASSLESSQETQYF	TGTGCCAGCAGCTTAGAGAGCAGCCAAGAGACCCAGTACTTC
NA	TRBV5-1	TRBJ2-2	NA	CASSSYRESTGELFF	TGCGCCAGCAGCTCGTACAGGGAGAGCACCGGGGAGCTGTTTTTT
NA	TRBV11-2	TRBJ2-1	TRBD2	CASSYSGGALEQFF	TGTGCCAGCAGCTATAGCGGGGGGGCTCTCGAGCAGTTCTTC
NA	TRBV5-5	TRBJ2-1	NA	CASSLWGADYNEQFF	TGTGCCAGCAGCCTCTGGGGTGCAGACTACAATGAGCAGTTCTTC
NA	TRBV27	TRBJ2-7	TRBD2	CASRPLAGGGKWYEQYF	TGTGCCAGCAGGCCGCTAGCGGGAGGGGGAAAATGGTACGAGCAGTACTTC
NA	TRBV29-1	TRBJ1-5	NA	CSVAGVGTQPQHF	TGCAGCGTGGCTGGGGTAGGGACTCAGCCCCAGCATTTT
NA	TRBV12-3/TRBV12-4	TRBJ2-5	TRBD2	CASSFLAVYQETQYF	TGTGCCAGCAGTTTCCTAGCGGTTTACCAAGAGACCCAGTACTTC
NA	TRBV13	TRBJ2-4	NA	CASSRRVLAKNIQYF	TGTGCCAGCAGCCGCAGGGTCTTAGCCAAAAACATTCAGTACTTC
NA	TRBV20-1	TRBJ2-7	NA	CSARDFTYEQYF	TGCAGTGCCCGGGACTTCACCTACGAGCAGTACTTC
NA	TRBV29-1	TRBJ2-1	NA	CSVEKGIDEQFF	TGCAGCGTTGAAAAGGGGATCGATGAGCAGTTCTTC
NA	TRBV14	TRBJ2-1	NA	CASTSWNYNEQFF	TGTGCCAGCACCTCGTGGAACTACAATGAGCAGTTCTTC